The text below deals with one TCR beta chain. TCRdb's copy holds only in-frame clones and misses some; the assay was immunoSEQ multiplex PCR. Among about 180,000 clones listed, around four fifths were seen once. The data were obtained in a study of blood T cell repertoires in COVID-19. Per the germline V gene, CDR1 is SGHVS and CDR2 is FQNEAQ. The length of the CDR3 is 15 residues. The J segment lost 8 bases and the V segment lost 2 bases, leaving 4 bases of the junction unmatched. The receptor was derived from a woman between 65 and 79 years old with COVID-19, enrolled during active disease. Sequenced: peripheral blood. The V gene is TRBV7-8, the J gene TRBJ1-6; 9 bases line up with TRBD1. CDR3 nucleotide sequence: TGTGCCAGCAGCTTACGGGACAGGGTGTATTCACCCCTCCACTTT. It is translated as CASSLRDRVYSPLHF.